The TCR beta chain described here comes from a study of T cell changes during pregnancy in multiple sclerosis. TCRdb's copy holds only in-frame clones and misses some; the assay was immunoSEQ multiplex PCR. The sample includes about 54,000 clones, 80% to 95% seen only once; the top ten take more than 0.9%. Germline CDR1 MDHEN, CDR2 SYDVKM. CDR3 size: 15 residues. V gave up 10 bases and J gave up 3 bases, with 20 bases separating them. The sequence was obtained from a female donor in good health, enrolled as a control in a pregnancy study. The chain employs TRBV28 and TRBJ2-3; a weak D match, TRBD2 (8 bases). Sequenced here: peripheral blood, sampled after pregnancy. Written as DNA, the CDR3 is TGTGCCACCAACAGGGGAACTAGCGGTACAGATACGCAGTATTTT. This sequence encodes CATNRGTSGTDTQYF.